This section outlines one TCR beta chain sequence together with its context. Antigen specificity is unknown. Assay used: immunoSEQ multiplex PCR; TCRdb lists only in-frame clones, some missing. The sample holds about 480,000 clones, 70% to 90% seen once. Germline V CDR1 and CDR2: MNHEY, SVGAGI. V was clipped by 2 bases and J by 2 bases, with 8 bases between them. CDR3 size: 14 residues. This specimen comes from a study of Ad26.COV2.S vaccination and SARS-CoV-2 variants. Study as a whole: Into the muscle, Ad26.COV2.S was dosed once or twice, 56 days apart.

Overall study findings and caveats: Breadth and depth estimates from TCRs may understate total T cell responses.

Sample treatment: 15 to 20 received Ad26.COV2.S at low or high dose, single or two shots; several received placebo; per-sample allocation not given. Collection of the samples took place on day 63 after the first injection of vaccine or placebo. This TCR derives from a person aged 18-65 years who received the Ad26.COV2.S COVID-19 vaccine or a placebo. The sample consisted of peripheral blood, taken in a trial of Ad26.COV2.S vaccine versus placebo. This rearrangement joins TRBV6-5 to TRBJ2-3; no clear D. The CDR3 DNA reads as TGTGCCAGCAGTTACGGAGCCCCCACAGATACGCAGTATTTT. Its translation is CASSYGAPTDTQYF.